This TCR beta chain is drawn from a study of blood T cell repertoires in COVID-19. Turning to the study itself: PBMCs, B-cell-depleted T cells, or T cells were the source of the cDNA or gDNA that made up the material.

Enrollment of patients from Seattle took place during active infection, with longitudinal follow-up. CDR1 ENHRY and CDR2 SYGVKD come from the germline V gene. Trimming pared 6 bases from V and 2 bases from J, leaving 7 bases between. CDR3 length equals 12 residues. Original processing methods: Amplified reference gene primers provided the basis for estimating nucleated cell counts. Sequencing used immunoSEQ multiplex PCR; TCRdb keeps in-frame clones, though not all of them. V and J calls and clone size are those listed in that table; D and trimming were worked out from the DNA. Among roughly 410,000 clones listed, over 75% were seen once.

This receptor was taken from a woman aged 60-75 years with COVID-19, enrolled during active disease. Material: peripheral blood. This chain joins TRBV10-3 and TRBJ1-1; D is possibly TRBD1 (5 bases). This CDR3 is CAIRQVNTEAFF. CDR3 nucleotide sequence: TGTGCCATCAGACAGGTAAACACTGAAGCTTTCTTT.